This T cell receptor (beta chain) was captured by sequencing in a study of blood T cell repertoires in COVID-19. Turning to the study itself: Researchers got acute and convalescent COVID-19 samples from the United States, Italy and Spain. Sources were T cells, B-cell-depleted T cells, or PBMCs; the material itself was cDNA or gDNA.

Original data processing: The assay estimated nucleated cells by amplifying reference gene primers. The method was immunoSEQ multiplex PCR; TCRdb's version includes in-frame clones alone and lacks a portion of them. V and J calls and clone size follow that table, whereas D and trimming were derived from the DNA. The sample records about 140,000 clones, over 70% being singletons. The CDR3 totals 16 residues. Trimming pared 0 bases from V and 4 bases from J, leaving 15 bases between. Germline loops: CDR1 LGHDT, CDR2 YNNKEL (reference sequence). This clone was seen a single time. This clonotype was sampled from a woman in her forties or fifties with acute or convalescent COVID-19. The V and J genes are TRBV3-1 (or the pseudogene TRBV3-2) and TRBJ1-2; D may be TRBD1 (5 bases). The sequenced sample consisted of peripheral blood. CDR3 in amino acids: CASSQDRGGAFYGYTF. CDR3 DNA: TGTGCCAGCAGCCAAGATCGTGGAGGGGCATTCTATGGCTACACCTTC.